These 27 T cell receptor beta chains share one sample of origin, sequenced in a study of shared clonotypes between healthy human individuals. The repertoire was sequenced with immunoSEQ multiplex PCR; TCRdb's copy has only in-frame clones and lacks some. The table has about 2,500,000 clones, around nine tenths seen once. The source material was naive CD4+ T cells sorted from blood. The subset denotes: CD45RA+ positively selected. These receptors all stem from a man aged 18 to 29 in good health.

This chain uses TRBV7-4 with TRBJ2-1, with TRBD2 matching 8 bases. Looked up from germline, CDR1 is SGHVT and CDR2 is SQSDAQ. The length of the CDR3 is 15 residues. The trim removed 5 bases at V and 2 bases at J, leaving 5 bases unmatched. In DNA, the CDR3 is TGTGCCAGCAGCAAGACTAGCGTAACCTACAATGAGCAGTTCTTC. Translated, it gives CASSKTSVTYNEQFF.

The rearrangement uses TRBV5-1 and TRBJ1-5; 9 bases map to TRBD1. Trimming cost V 4 bases and J 4 bases; bases outside gene matches: 9. Germline values: CDR1 SGHRS, CDR2 YFSETQ. The CDR3 extends over 16 amino acids. CDR3 nucleotides: TGCGCCAGCAGCCCAGGACAGGGGAACTCGAATCAGCCCCAGCATTTT. Residues: CASSPGQGNSNQPQHF.

This clone was counted a few times. The chain couples TRBV30 to TRBJ1-5; D unclear. The V gene lost 5 bases and the J gene lost 3 bases, with 8 bases spanning the gap. The CDR3 covers 12 residues. CDR1 is GTSNPN and CDR2 is SVGIG in the germline V gene (reference sequence). The CDR3 coding sequence is TGTGCCTGGGGCACGACCAATCAGCCCCAGCATTTT. Translation gives CAWGTTNQPQHF.

The chain has TRBV10-3 and TRBJ2-7; 8 bases fit TRBD1. V was clipped by 4 bases and J by 2 bases; unmatched bases: 4. This CDR3 region has 14 residues. Germline CDR1 ENHRY, CDR2 SYGVKD. CDR3 DNA: TGTGCCATCAGTGGGACAGGGATACCCTACGAGCAGTACTTC. Translated, it gives CAISGTGIPYEQYF.

The chain joins TRBV6-4 to TRBJ1-5; maybe TRBD1 (6 bases). Trimming stripped 5 bases from V and 4 bases from J, with 9 bases between. Germline-derived CDR1 and CDR2 are MRHNA and SNTAGT. The CDR3 length is 13 residues. The CDR3 region has the DNA TGTGCCAGCAGTTCTGACAGGAATCAGCCCCAGCATTTT. Protein: CASSSDRNQPQHF.

The chain carries TRBV4-1 and TRBJ2-5; 10 nucleotides agree with TRBD2. This CDR3 region has 16 residues. J lost 7 bases, V lost 2 bases, and 10 bases had no gene match. Germline loops: CDR1 MGHRA, CDR2 YSYEKL. The CDR3 nucleotides are TGCGCCAGCAGCCAACCACTAGCGGGGATCCCAGGGACCCAGTACTTC. Encoded protein: CASSQPLAGIPGTQYF.

V is TRBV7-9 and J is TRBJ1-2, with unresolved D. Trimming removed 7 bases from V and 5 bases from J, with 11 bases in between. The CDR3 contains 12 residues. Looked up from germline, CDR1 is SEHNR and CDR2 is FQNEAQ (reference sequence). The CDR3 sequence is CASTKGGYGYTF. DNA of the CDR3: TGTGCCAGCACTAAGGGAGGATATGGCTACACCTTC.

The chain uses TRBV7-9 and TRBJ1-3; D gene unclear. The V gene lost 6 bases and the J gene lost 0 bases, with 12 bases spanning the gap. This CDR3 has 15 residues. Germline CDR1 and CDR2: SEHNR and FQNEAQ (reference sequence). CDR3 DNA: TGTGCCAGCAGTTACGACGGAAACTCTGGAAACACCATATATTTT. Protein sequence: CASSYDGNSGNTIYF.

The rearrangement uses TRBV19 and TRBJ2-5; D uncertain. Deletions cut 5 bases from V and 7 bases from J, with 11 bases between. CDR3 size: 12 residues. Germline CDR1 is LNHDA and CDR2 is SQIVND (reference sequence). DNA of the CDR3: TGTGCCAGTAGTCCCCTTCCGGGGACCCAGTACTTC. It translates to CASSPLPGTQYF.

This chain links TRBV2 with TRBJ2-1; no reliable D call. Germline V lookup: CDR1 SNHLY, CDR2 FYNNEI. The V and J ends lost 4 bases and 3 bases respectively, with 13 bases between them. The CDR3 spans 15 residues. CDR3 nucleotide sequence: TGTGCCAGCAGTGCGGCAGGCTTACTCTACAATGAGCAGTTCTTC. Its translation is CASSAAGLLYNEQFF.

The chain carries TRBV9 and TRBJ1-3; 10 bases agree with TRBD1. The CDR3 is 18 amino acids. V shed 3 bases, J shed 4 bases, and the junction held 13 bases outside the gene matches. The germline V gene encodes CDR1 SGDLS and CDR2 YYNGEE. The CDR3 sequence: CASSESTGGAKRGNTIYF. The CDR3 coding sequence is TGTGCCAGCAGCGAATCGACAGGGGGCGCAAAAAGGGGAAACACCATATATTTT.

The chain combines TRBV11-3 with TRBJ2-1, with unresolved D. V lost 3 bases and J lost 9, with 15 bases in between. Germline lookup yields CDR1 SGHNT and CDR2 YENEEA. This CDR3 has 14 amino acids. CDR3 loop: CASSFGGAWGEQFF. The CDR3 DNA reads TGTGCCAGCAGCTTCGGTGGCGCCTGGGGTGAGCAGTTCTTC. The variable domain in full, with the rest retrieved from reference TRBV11-3 and TRBJ2-1, is EAGVVQSPRYKIIEKKQPVAFWCNPISGHNTLYWYLQNLGQGPELLIRYENEEAVDDSQLPKDRFSAERLKGVDSTLKIQPAELGDSAVYLCASSFGGAWGEQFFGPGTRLTVL.

The chain has TRBV18 and TRBJ1-4; a possible D gene is TRBD1 (5 bases). Germline V CDR1 and CDR2: KGHSH, LQKENI. The CDR3 length is 14 residues. Trimming removed 6 bases from V and 8 bases from J, with 16 bases in between. The CDR3 region is CASSSRVEEEKLFF. The CDR3 DNA sequence: TGTGCCAGCTCTTCCAGGGTCGAAGAAGAAAAACTGTTTTTT.

V gene TRBV20-1 combines with J gene TRBJ2-5; D remains unclear. Germline V gene lookup returns CDR1 DFQATT and CDR2 SNEGSKA (reference sequence). V lost 3 bases and J 9 bases, leaving 11 bases between the germline ends. The CDR3 has 11 amino acids. CDR3 coding DNA: TGCAGTGCTAGTAATGGGATCGCCCAGTACTTC. Translating gives CSASNGIAQYF.

CDR3 protein: CAWNSWYQETQYF. The CDR3 coding sequence is TGTGCCTGGAACAGTTGGTACCAAGAGACCCAGTACTTC. The chain joins TRBV30 to TRBJ2-5; no clear D. V lost 4 bases and J 0 bases, leaving 9 bases between the germline ends. In germline, CDR1 is GTSNPN, CDR2 SVGIG (reference sequence). CDR3 length equals 13 residues.

A single count supports this clone. The V call is TRBV7-2, the J call TRBJ2-5; either TRBD1 or TRBD2 may fit D (5 bases each). The V and J ends lost 5 bases and 5 bases respectively, with 18 bases between them. The CDR3 consists of 15 residues. The germline V gene has CDR1 SGHTA and CDR2 FQGNSA. The CDR3, as DNA: TGTGCCAGCAGCCCCAGAGGGACCCTGCCGGAGACCCAGTACTTC. As protein: CASSPRGTLPETQYF.

V usage is TRBV6-4 and J usage is TRBJ1-2; tentative D call: TRBD1 (6 bases). Germline CDR1 reads MRHNA; CDR2 reads SNTAGT. This CDR3 is 13 amino acids long. Trimming took 6 bases from V and 2 from J, leaving 10 bases between them. CDR3 bases: TGTGCCAGCAGGGGCACAGGGAACTATGGCTACACCTTC. Protein product: CASRGTGNYGYTF.

As concerns this clone: The junction departs from the called germline gene at one end, perhaps through a read error. V is TRBV2 and J is TRBJ2-5, with unresolved D. The CDR3 runs to 11 residues. The V gene's germline CDR1 is SNHLY and CDR2 FYNNEI. The DNA for the CDR3 is TGTGCCAGCAGCGAAGGGCAGACCCAGTACTTC. Amino acids: CASSEGQTQYF. The full variable domain, with the rest looked up from reference TRBV2 and TRBJ2-5, is EPEVTQTPSHQVTQMGQEVILRCVPISNHLYFYWYRQILGQKVEFLVSFYNNEISEKSEIFDDQFSVERPDGSNFTLKIRSTKLEDSAMYFCASSEGQTQYFGPGTRLLVL.

The genes are TRBV5-1 and TRBJ2-1; 10 bases line up with TRBD2. Looked up from germline, CDR1 is SGHRS and CDR2 is YFSETQ. V was pared by 3 bases and J by 5 bases, with 5 bases of the junction left unmatched. The CDR3 is 15 residues long. The CDR3, as DNA: TGCGCCAGCAGCTCGGGACTAGCGCTTAACAATGAGCAGTTCTTC. Amino acid sequence: CASSSGLALNNEQFF.

DNA for the CDR3: TGTGCCAGTAGTATCCACTGGACTAGCGGCACCGGGGAGCTGTTTTTT. It translates to CASSIHWTSGTGELFF. The chain uses TRBV19 and TRBJ2-2, with 10 bases identical to TRBD2. Germline loops: CDR1 LNHDA, CDR2 SQIVND (reference sequence). The CDR3 totals 16 residues. After removal of 3 bases from V and 4 bases from J, the junction contained 5 bases not matched to a gene.

This clone showed up many times. The rearrangement joins TRBV19 to TRBJ2-7; tentatively, D is TRBD2 (5 bases). This CDR3 comprises 13 residues. In germline, CDR1 is LNHDA, CDR2 SQIVND (reference sequence). V was clipped by 6 bases and J by 0 bases, with 9 bases between them. This chain's CDR3 is CASSPDFSYEQYF. DNA of the CDR3: TGTGCCAGTAGCCCGGACTTCTCCTACGAGCAGTACTTC.

As DNA, the CDR3 is TGTGCCAGCAGCTTATTTCACCTGAGCAGCGAGCAGTACTTC. Translating gives CASSLFHLSSEQYF. The rearrangement links TRBV7-2 to TRBJ2-7, with D hard to call. Germline CDR1 is SGHTA and CDR2 is FQGNSA. The ends were cut back, 2 bases at V and 6 bases at J, with 14 bases in the middle. The CDR3 has 14 residues.

V and J are TRBV5-1 and TRBJ2-6, with 7 bases lining up with TRBD1. The V and J ends lost 0 bases and 1 base, in that order; junction bases with no gene match: 7. The CDR3 is 18 amino acids. CDR1 and CDR2 from the germline V gene are SGHRS and YFSETQ. In DNA, the CDR3 is TGCGCCAGCAGCTTGGTCGTCAGGGGGAGTTCTGGGGCCAACGTCCTGACTTTC. Translating it yields CASSLVVRGSSGANVLTF. Using reference TRBV5-1 and TRBJ2-6 for the parts outside the CDR3, the full variable domain is KAGVTQTPRYLIKTRGQQVTLSCSPISGHRSVSWYQQTPGQGLQFLFEYFSETQRNKGNFPGRFSGRQFSNSRSEMNVSTLELGDSALYLCASSLVVRGSSGANVLTFGAGSRLTVL.

The chain couples TRBV5-1 to TRBJ2-7; TRBD1 agrees at 7 bases. CDR1 is SGHRS, CDR2 YFSETQ, per germline. This CDR3 has 13 residues. J gave up 3 bases and V 9 bases, and 9 bases lay outside the gene matches. CDR3: CATSTRTGYEQYF. The CDR3 DNA reads TGCGCCACCTCGACCCGGACAGGCTACGAGCAGTACTTC.

The chain links TRBV5-6 to TRBJ2-1; 9 bases are shared with TRBD1. Germline values: CDR1 SGHDT, CDR2 YYEEEE. V shed 4 bases and J 2 bases; nucleotides not matched to a gene: 10. This CDR3 spans 17 amino acids. CDR3 loop: CASSPFGGQGAYNEQFF. Here the CDR3 DNA reads TGTGCCAGCAGCCCTTTTGGGGGACAGGGTGCCTACAATGAGCAGTTCTTC. Looking up the rest from reference TRBV5-6 and TRBJ2-1 gives the full variable domain: DAGVTQSPTHLIKTRGQQVTLRCSPKSGHDTVSWYQQALGQGPQFIFQYYEEEERQRGNFPDRFSGHQFPNYSSELNVNALLLGDSALYLCASSPFGGQGAYNEQFFGPGTRLTVL.

V is TRBV25-1 and J is TRBJ2-2; D unresolved. Trimming removed 6 bases from V and 4 bases from J, with 9 bases in between. The V gene's germline CDR1 is MGHDK and CDR2 SYGVNS. The length of the CDR3 is 13 residues. This CDR3 is CASSIKGTGELFF. The DNA for the CDR3 is TGTGCCAGCAGCATAAAGGGCACCGGGGAGCTGTTTTTT.

This clone was observed once. V gene TRBV19 combines with J gene TRBJ1-4; D unresolved. The CDR3 is 14 residues long. The V and J ends lost 10 bases and 4 bases respectively, with 16 bases between them. Looked up from germline, CDR1 is LNHDA and CDR2 is SQIVND (reference sequence). In DNA form, the CDR3 reads TGTGCCACTAGCCTAGACTACCTTAATGAAAAACTGTTTTTT. Encoded protein: CATSLDYLNEKLFF.